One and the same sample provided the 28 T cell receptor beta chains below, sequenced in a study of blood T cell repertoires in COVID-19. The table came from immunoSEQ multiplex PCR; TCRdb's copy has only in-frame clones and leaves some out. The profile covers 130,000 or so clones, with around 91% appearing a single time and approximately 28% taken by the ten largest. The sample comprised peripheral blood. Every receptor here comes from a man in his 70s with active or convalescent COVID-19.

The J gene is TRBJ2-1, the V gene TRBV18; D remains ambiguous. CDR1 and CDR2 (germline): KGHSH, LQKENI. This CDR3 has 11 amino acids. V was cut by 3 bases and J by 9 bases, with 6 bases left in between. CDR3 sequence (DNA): TGTGCCAGCTCACCGCAGGTTGAGCAGTTCTTC. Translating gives CASSPQVEQFF.

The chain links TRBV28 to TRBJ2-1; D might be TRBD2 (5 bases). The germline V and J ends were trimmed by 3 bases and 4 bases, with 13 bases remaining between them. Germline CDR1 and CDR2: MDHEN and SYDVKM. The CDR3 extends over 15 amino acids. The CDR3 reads CASSFEGAQYNEQFF. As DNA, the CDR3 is TGTGCCAGCAGTTTTGAGGGAGCCCAGTACAATGAGCAGTTCTTC.

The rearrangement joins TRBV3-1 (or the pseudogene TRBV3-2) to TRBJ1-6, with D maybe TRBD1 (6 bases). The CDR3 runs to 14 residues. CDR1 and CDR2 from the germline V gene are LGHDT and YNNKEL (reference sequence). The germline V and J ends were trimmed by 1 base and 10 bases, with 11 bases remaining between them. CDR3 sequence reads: CASSQVQGASPLHF. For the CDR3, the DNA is TGTGCCAGCAGCCAAGTACAGGGAGCGTCACCCCTCCACTTT.

This CDR3 reads CASSLPRGTQYF. DNA for the CDR3: TGTGCCAGCAGTCTTCCCAGGGGAACCCAGTACTTC. This sequence joins TRBV28 and TRBJ2-5; the D gene is possibly TRBD1 (6 bases). From germline, CDR1 is MDHEN and CDR2 SYDVKM. CDR3 size: 12 residues. V gave up 5 bases and J gave up 8 bases, with 12 bases separating them.

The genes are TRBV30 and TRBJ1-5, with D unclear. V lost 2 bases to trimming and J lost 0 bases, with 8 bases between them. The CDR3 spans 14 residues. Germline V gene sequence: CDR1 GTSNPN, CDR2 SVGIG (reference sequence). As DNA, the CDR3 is TGTGCCTGGAGTAACGTCTATAGCAATCAGCCCCAGCATTTT. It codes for CAWSNVYSNQPQHF.

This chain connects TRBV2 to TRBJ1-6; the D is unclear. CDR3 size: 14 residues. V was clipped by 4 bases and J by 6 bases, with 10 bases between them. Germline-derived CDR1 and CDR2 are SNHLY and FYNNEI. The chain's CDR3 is CASSAEVGNSPLHF. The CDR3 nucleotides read TGTGCCAGCAGTGCTGAGGTCGGTAATTCACCCCTCCACTTT.

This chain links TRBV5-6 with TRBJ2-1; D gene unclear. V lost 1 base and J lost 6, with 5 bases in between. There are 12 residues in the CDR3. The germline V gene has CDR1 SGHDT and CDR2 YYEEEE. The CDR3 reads CASSLTGNEQFF. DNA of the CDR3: TGTGCCAGCAGCTTGACGGGCAATGAGCAGTTCTTC.

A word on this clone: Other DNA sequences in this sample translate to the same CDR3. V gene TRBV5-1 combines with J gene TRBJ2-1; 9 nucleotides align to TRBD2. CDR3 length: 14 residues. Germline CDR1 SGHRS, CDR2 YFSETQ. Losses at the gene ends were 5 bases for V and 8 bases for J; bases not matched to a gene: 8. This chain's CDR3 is CASSPGTSSDEQFF. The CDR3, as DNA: TGCGCCAGCAGTCCAGGGACTAGCTCCGATGAGCAGTTCTTC.

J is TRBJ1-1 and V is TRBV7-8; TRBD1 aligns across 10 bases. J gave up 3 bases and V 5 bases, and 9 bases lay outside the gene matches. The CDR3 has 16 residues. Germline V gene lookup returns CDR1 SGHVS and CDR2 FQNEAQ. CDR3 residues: CASSPRQGATYTEAFF. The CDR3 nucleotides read TGTGCCAGCAGCCCCAGACAGGGGGCGACGTACACTGAAGCTTTCTTT.

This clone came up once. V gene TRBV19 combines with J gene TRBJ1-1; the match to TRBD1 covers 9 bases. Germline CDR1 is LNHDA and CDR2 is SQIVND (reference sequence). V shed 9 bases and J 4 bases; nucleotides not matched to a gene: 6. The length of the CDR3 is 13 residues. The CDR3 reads CASAGTGTTEAFF. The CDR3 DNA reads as TGTGCCAGCGCCGGGACAGGGACCACTGAAGCTTTCTTT.

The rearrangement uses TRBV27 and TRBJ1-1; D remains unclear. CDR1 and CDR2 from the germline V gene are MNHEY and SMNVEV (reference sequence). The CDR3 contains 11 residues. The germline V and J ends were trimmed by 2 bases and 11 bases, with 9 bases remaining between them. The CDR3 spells CASSLLGRAFF. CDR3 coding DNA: TGTGCCAGCAGTTTACTGGGCAGGGCTTTCTTT.

CDR3 residues: CASSFRQGRSGPEQFF. CDR3 DNA: TGTGCCAGTAGCTTCCGACAGGGGCGTAGCGGCCCCGAGCAGTTCTTC. The chain is built from TRBV19 and TRBJ2-1; 8 bases match TRBD1. From germline, CDR1 is LNHDA and CDR2 SQIVND (reference sequence). The CDR3 length is 16 residues. After removal of 6 bases from V and 10 bases from J, the junction contained 17 bases not matched to a gene.

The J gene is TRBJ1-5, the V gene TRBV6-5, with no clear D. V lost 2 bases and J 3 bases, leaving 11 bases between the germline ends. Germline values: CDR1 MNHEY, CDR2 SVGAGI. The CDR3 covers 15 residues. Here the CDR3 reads CASSYGHGSNQPQHF. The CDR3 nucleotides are TGTGCCAGCAGTTACGGCCATGGTTCCAATCAGCCCCAGCATTTT.

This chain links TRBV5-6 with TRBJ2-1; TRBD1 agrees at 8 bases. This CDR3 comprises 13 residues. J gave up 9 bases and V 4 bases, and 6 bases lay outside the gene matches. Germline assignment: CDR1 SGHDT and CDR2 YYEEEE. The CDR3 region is CASSVIGQGEQFF. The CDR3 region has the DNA TGTGCCAGCAGCGTAATCGGACAGGGTGAGCAGTTCTTC.

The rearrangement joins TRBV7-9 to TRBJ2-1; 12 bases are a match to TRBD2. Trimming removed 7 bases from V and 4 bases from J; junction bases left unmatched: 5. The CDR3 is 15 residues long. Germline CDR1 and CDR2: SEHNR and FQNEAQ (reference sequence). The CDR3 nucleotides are TGTGCCAGCAATCTCGGACTAGCGGGGTACAATGAGCAGTTCTTC. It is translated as CASNLGLAGYNEQFF. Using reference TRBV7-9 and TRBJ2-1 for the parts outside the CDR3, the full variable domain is DTGVSQNPRHKITKRGQNVTFRCDPISEHNRLYWYRQTLGQGPEFLTYFQNEAQLEKSRLLSDRFSAERPKGSFSTLEIQRTEQGDSAMYLCASNLGLAGYNEQFFGPGTRLTVL.

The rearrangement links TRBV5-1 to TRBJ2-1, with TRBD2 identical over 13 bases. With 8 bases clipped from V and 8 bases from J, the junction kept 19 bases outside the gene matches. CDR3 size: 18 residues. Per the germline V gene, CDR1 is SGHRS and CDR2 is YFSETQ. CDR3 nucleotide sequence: TGCGCCAGAGCCGTTTGGGGGCTTCGGACTAGCGGGAGAGATGAGCAGTTCTTC. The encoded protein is CARAVWGLRTSGRDEQFF.

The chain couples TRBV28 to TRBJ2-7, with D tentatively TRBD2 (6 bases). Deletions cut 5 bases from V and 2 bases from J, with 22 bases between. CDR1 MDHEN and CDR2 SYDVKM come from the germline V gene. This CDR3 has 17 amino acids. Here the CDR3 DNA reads TGTGCCAGCAGTCCGTGGACGGAGGGTGCCCATACCTACGAGCAGTACTTC. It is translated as CASSPWTEGAHTYEQYF.

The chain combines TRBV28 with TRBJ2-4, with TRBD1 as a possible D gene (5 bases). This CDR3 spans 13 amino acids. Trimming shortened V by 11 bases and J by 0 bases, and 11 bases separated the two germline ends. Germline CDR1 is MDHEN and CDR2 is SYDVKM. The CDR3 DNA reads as TGTGCCGCCTGGGGCATAGCCAAAAACATTCAGTACTTC. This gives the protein CAAWGIAKNIQYF.

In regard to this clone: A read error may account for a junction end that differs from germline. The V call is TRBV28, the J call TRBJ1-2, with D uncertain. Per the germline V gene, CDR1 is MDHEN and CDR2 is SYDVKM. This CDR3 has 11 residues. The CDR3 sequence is CASTEDYGYIF. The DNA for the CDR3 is TGTGCCAGCACCGAAGACTATGGCTACATCTTC.

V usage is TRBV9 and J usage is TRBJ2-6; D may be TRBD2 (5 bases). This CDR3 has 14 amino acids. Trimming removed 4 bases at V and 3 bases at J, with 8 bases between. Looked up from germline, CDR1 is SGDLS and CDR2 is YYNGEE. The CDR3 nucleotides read TGTGCCAGCAGCCCGAGCGGTGGGGCCAACGTCCTGACTTTC. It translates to CASSPSGGANVLTF.

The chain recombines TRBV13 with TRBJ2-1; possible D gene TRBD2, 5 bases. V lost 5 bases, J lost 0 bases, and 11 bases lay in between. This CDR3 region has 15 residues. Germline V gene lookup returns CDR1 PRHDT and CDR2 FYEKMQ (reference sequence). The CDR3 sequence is CASSTRAGSYNEQFF. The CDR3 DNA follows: TGTGCCAGCAGCACCCGTGCGGGCTCCTACAATGAGCAGTTCTTC.

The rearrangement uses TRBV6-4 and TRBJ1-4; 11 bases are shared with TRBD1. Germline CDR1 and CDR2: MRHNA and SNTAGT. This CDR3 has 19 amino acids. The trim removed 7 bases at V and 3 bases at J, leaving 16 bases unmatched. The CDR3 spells CASTYGQGAVAVPNEKLFF. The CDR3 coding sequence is TGTGCCAGCACTTATGGACAGGGGGCTGTTGCGGTACCTAATGAAAAACTGTTTTTT.

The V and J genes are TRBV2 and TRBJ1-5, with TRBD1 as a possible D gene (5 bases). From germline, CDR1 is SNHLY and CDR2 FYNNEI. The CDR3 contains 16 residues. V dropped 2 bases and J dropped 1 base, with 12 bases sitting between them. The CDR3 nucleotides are TGTGCCAGCAGTGAAATCCCAGGGTGGAGCAATCAGCCCCAGCATTTT. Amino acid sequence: CASSEIPGWSNQPQHF.

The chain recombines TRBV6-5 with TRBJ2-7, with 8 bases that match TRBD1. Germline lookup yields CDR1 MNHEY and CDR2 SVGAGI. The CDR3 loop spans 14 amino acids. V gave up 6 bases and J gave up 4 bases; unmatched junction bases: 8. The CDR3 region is CASRTTGAGYEQYF. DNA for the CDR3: TGTGCCAGCAGAACGACAGGGGCGGGGTACGAGCAGTACTTC.

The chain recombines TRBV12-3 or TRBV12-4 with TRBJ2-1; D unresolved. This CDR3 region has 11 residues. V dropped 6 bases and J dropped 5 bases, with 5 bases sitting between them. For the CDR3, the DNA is TGTGCCAGCAGATATAACAATGAGCAGTTCTTC. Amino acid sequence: CASRYNNEQFF.

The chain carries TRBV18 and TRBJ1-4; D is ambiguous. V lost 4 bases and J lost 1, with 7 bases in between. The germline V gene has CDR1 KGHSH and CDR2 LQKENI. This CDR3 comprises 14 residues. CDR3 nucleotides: TGTGCCAGCTCACTAACAAAAACTAATGAAAAACTGTTTTTT. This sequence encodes CASSLTKTNEKLFF.

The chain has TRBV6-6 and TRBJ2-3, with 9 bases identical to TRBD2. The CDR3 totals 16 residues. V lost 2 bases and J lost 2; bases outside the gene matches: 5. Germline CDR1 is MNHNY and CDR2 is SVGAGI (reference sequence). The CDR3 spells CASSYLAGPVTDTQYF. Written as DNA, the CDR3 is TGTGCCAGCAGTTACCTAGCGGGACCGGTCACAGATACGCAGTATTTT.

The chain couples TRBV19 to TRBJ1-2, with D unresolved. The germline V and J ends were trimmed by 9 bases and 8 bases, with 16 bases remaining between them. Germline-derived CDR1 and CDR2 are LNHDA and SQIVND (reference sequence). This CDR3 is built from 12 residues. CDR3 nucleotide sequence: TGTGCCAGCCGCCCCCGGTTGGAGGGCTACACCTTC. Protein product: CASRPRLEGYTF.